This paragraph covers one T cell receptor (beta chain) sequence. Some clones are missing from TCRdb's copy, which holds only in-frame ones; the method was immunoSEQ multiplex PCR. Among tens of thousands of clones listed, around 70% were seen once. The CDR3 length is 17 residues. Per germline, CDR1 KGHSH and CDR2 LQKENI. V trimming: 3 bases; J trimming: 4 bases; junction bases outside the gene matches: 10. The sample is drawn from a study of control samples from healthy donors and cancer patients. The chain employs TRBV18 and TRBJ1-3; the match to TRBD1 covers 9 bases. Input material: formalin-fixed, paraffin-embedded tissue. The sequence was obtained from a male donor with melanoma. The CDR3 sequence is CASSPDPTGGDGNTIYF. The CDR3 DNA is TGTGCCAGCTCACCCGACCCGACAGGGGGTGACGGAAACACCATATATTTT.